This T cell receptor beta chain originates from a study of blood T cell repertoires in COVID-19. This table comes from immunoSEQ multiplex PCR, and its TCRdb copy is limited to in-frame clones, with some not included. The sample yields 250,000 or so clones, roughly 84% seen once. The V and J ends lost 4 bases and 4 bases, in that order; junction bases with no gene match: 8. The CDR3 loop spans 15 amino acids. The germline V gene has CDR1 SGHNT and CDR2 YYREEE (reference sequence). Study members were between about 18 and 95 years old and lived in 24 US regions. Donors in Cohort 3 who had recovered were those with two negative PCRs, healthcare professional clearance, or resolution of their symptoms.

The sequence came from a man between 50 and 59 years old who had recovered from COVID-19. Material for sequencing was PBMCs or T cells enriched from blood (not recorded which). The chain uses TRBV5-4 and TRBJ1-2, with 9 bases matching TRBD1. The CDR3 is CASSEGQGPAYGYTF. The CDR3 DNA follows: TGTGCCAGCAGCGAAGGACAGGGGCCCGCCTATGGCTACACCTTC.